The 26 T cell receptor beta chains below were found in one sample sequenced in a study of OX40 agonist ivuxolimab in advanced cancers. Produced via immunoSEQ multiplex PCR; TCRdb's table is partial and in-frame only. The sample lists approximately 73,000 clones, around 86% seen once, with 2.8% in the top ten. The source was CD4+ or CD8+ T cells sorted from blood, collected in a trial of the OX40 agonist ivuxolimab. The origin of the receptors is an adult with an advanced solid tumor such as melanoma, head and neck, liver or kidney cancer.

The chain joins TRBV4-3 to TRBJ1-3; perhaps TRBD1 as D (6 bases). The V end was cut by 4 bases, the J end by 2 bases, with 9 bases between. The CDR3 is 14 residues long. CDR1 and CDR2 from the germline V gene are LGHNA and YSLEER. The CDR3 region is CASSPTGTGNTIYF. The CDR3 DNA sequence: TGCGCCAGCAGCCCAACAGGGACTGGAAACACCATATATTTT.

V is TRBV29-1 and J is TRBJ1-5; D perhaps matches TRBD1 (6 bases). CDR1 is SQVTM, CDR2 ANQGSEA, per germline. Trimming took 3 bases from V and 6 from J, leaving 15 bases between them. The CDR3 is 14 residues long. Here the CDR3 DNA reads TGCAGCGTTGACGGGCAGGGGACGGGTCAGCCCCAGCATTTT. Protein sequence: CSVDGQGTGQPQHF.

The rearrangement uses TRBV15 and TRBJ1-4, with D possibly TRBD1 on 5 matching bases. The V and J ends lost 2 bases and 2 bases respectively, with 12 bases between them. The CDR3 extends over 16 amino acids. Germline CDR1 reads LNHNV; CDR2 reads YYDKDF (reference sequence). For the CDR3, the DNA is TGTGCCACCAGCAGATCTCCCCGGGGGACTAATGAAAAACTGTTTTTT. It specifies CATSRSPRGTNEKLFF.

This chain connects TRBV14 to TRBJ1-2; no reliable D call. The CDR3 totals 14 residues. V was clipped by 1 base and J by 8 bases, with 14 bases between them. Germline CDR1 SGHDN, CDR2 FVKESK. The CDR3 loop is CASSQAGPPRGYTF. DNA for the CDR3: TGTGCCAGCAGCCAAGCCGGTCCCCCGAGGGGCTACACCTTC.

V and J are TRBV11-2 and TRBJ2-1; TRBD2 agrees at 10 bases. There are 12 residues in the CDR3. Germline lookup yields CDR1 SGHAT and CDR2 FQNNGV. The V gene end was trimmed by 5 bases and the J gene end by 10 bases; junction bases not matched to a gene: 2. CDR3: CASSVGLAEQFF. As DNA, the CDR3 is TGTGCCAGCAGCGTGGGACTAGCGGAGCAGTTCTTC.

This clone was observed a few times. The V and J genes are TRBV2 and TRBJ2-1; 7 bases map to TRBD1. V trimming: 7 bases; J trimming: 9 bases; junction bases outside the gene matches: 6. In germline, CDR1 is SNHLY, CDR2 FYNNEI. CDR3 length: 12 amino acids. Here the CDR3 DNA reads TGTGCCAGCACCCTACAGGGGATTGAGCAGTTCTTC. Protein: CASTLQGIEQFF.

V is TRBV9 and J is TRBJ1-2; the D gene is possibly TRBD1 (5 bases). Per the germline V gene, CDR1 is SGDLS and CDR2 is YYNGEE. The germline V and J ends were trimmed by 0 bases and 8 bases, with 14 bases remaining between them. The CDR3 spans 14 residues. The CDR3 reads CASSVAEGAGGYTF. DNA of the CDR3: TGTGCCAGCAGCGTAGCGGAAGGGGCTGGCGGCTACACCTTC.

This clone showed up just a few times. The genes are TRBV5-1 and TRBJ2-1; D gene unclear. This CDR3 comprises 15 residues. The germline gives CDR1 SGHRS, CDR2 YFSETQ. V shed 0 bases and J shed 3 bases, with 10 bases lying between them. The CDR3 coding sequence is TGCGCCAGCAGCTTGGAGGGATACGGCTACAATGAGCAGTTCTTC. Its translation is CASSLEGYGYNEQFF.

DNA for the CDR3: TGTGCCAGCAGTGAAGGAGACTGGGGTGAAGCTTTCTTT. It specifies CASSEGDWGEAFF. The chain carries TRBV6-1 and TRBJ1-1; D gene ambiguous. With 1 base removed from V and 7 bases from J, the gap between germline ends came to 10 bases. The CDR3 has 13 amino acids. Per germline, CDR1 MNHNS and CDR2 SASEGT.

The chain has TRBV10-3 and TRBJ1-2; D gene ambiguous. V gave up 3 bases and J gave up 0 bases, with 11 bases separating them. Germline V gene sequence: CDR1 ENHRY, CDR2 SYGVKD. CDR3 length equals 15 residues. This CDR3 is CAISDSLLSNYGYTF. As DNA, the CDR3 is TGTGCCATCAGTGACAGCCTATTGTCTAACTATGGCTACACCTTC.

The V call is TRBV11-2, the J call TRBJ2-5; TRBD2 matches 8 bases. Germline CDR1 is SGHAT and CDR2 is FQNNGV. V lost 7 bases to trimming and J lost 5 bases; unmatched junction nucleotides: 9. The CDR3 totals 14 residues. In DNA form, the CDR3 reads TGTGCCAGCAACCACCGGGCTAGCGGGGAGACCCAGTACTTC. Its translation is CASNHRASGETQYF.

The chain has TRBV30 and TRBJ1-6; no definite D call. Germline assignment: CDR1 GTSNPN and CDR2 SVGIG (reference sequence). The CDR3 has 15 residues. Trimming left V 1 base short and J 0 bases short, with 7 bases between. CDR3 nucleotide sequence: TGTGCCTGGAGTGACGGGAGCTCCTATAATTCACCCCTCCACTTT. Its translation is CAWSDGSSYNSPLHF.

The V and J genes are TRBV5-1 and TRBJ2-3; 8 bases fit TRBD2. V lost 0 bases and J lost 1; bases outside the gene matches: 4. Germline loops: CDR1 SGHRS, CDR2 YFSETQ. The CDR3 is made up of 16 amino acids. This CDR3 is CASSLEAGGGTDTQYF. CDR3 coding DNA: TGCGCCAGCAGCTTGGAGGCGGGGGGCGGCACAGATACGCAGTATTTT.

This clone was counted once. The chain uses TRBV7-9 and TRBJ2-5; no firm D call. There are 11 residues in the CDR3. V shed 5 bases and J shed 2 bases, with 3 bases lying between them. Germline V gives CDR1 SEHNR, CDR2 FQNEAQ (reference sequence). The CDR3 here is CASSPQETQYF. The DNA for the CDR3 is TGTGCCAGCAGCCCGCAAGAGACCCAGTACTTC.

This CDR3 reads CASSLSPGWGNEQFF. The CDR3 DNA reads as TGTGCCAGCAGCTTATCCCCGGGGTGGGGGAATGAGCAGTTCTTC. The chain is built from TRBV13 and TRBJ2-1; either TRBD1 or TRBD2 may fit D (5 bases each). Germline V CDR1 and CDR2: PRHDT, FYEKMQ (reference sequence). The CDR3 is made up of 15 amino acids. The ends were cut back, 2 bases at V and 7 bases at J, with 15 bases in the middle.

The chain employs TRBV30 and TRBJ1-3; D gene unclear. V was cut by 0 bases and J by 4 bases, with 22 bases left in between. CDR3 length: 18 amino acids. Per the germline V gene, CDR1 is GTSNPN and CDR2 is SVGIG (reference sequence). CDR3 amino acids: CAWSVGSGFERFGNTIYF. The CDR3 DNA reads as TGTGCCTGGAGTGTAGGGTCGGGGTTTGAGCGATTCGGAAACACCATATATTTT. Combining the CDR3 with reference TRBV30 and TRBJ1-3 gives the whole variable domain SQTIHQWPATLVQPVGSPLSLECTVEGTSNPNLYWYRQAAGRGLQLLFYSVGIGQISSEVPQNLSASRPQDRQFILSSKKLLLSDSGFYLCAWSVGSGFERFGNTIYFGEGSWLTVV.

This clone appeared a few times. This rearrangement joins TRBV7-3 to TRBJ2-1; 8 bases are shared with TRBD1. The CDR3 spans 13 residues. Trimming took 5 bases from V and 7 from J; bases not matched to a gene: 4. Looked up from germline, CDR1 is SGHTA and CDR2 is FQGTGA. In DNA form, the CDR3 reads TGTGCCAGCAGCCTGAACAGGGGGAATGAGCAGTTCTTC. Protein: CASSLNRGNEQFF.

The chain recombines TRBV9 with TRBJ2-1; 14 positions agree with TRBD2. The ends lost 4 bases at V and 8 bases at J; junction bases unmatched: 8. CDR1 is SGDLS and CDR2 is YYNGEE in the germline V gene. This CDR3 is built from 16 residues. The CDR3 reads CASSPRLAGGVDEQFF. The CDR3 DNA sequence: TGTGCCAGCAGCCCCCGACTAGCGGGGGGGGTAGATGAGCAGTTCTTC.

J is TRBJ2-5 and V is TRBV7-7; TRBD1 matches at 8 bases. This CDR3 spans 15 amino acids. The V gene end was trimmed by 5 bases and the J gene end by 0 bases; junction bases not matched to a gene: 5. In germline, CDR1 is SSHAT, CDR2 FNYEAQ (reference sequence). This CDR3 reads CASSPRTGHQETQYF. The CDR3 DNA reads as TGTGCCAGCAGCCCTAGGACAGGGCACCAAGAGACCCAGTACTTC.

This sequence joins TRBV28 and TRBJ2-1; 10 nucleotides line up with TRBD1. CDR3 length: 14 amino acids. Germline loops: CDR1 MDHEN, CDR2 SYDVKM. The trim removed 4 bases at V and 9 bases at J, leaving 6 bases unmatched. CDR3 loop: CASSSGQGWSEQFF. The CDR3 nucleotides are TGTGCCAGCAGTTCGGGACAGGGGTGGAGTGAGCAGTTCTTC.

The gene calls are TRBV7-2 and TRBJ1-5; no clear D gene. Per the germline V gene, CDR1 is SGHTA and CDR2 is FQGNSA. The CDR3 has 14 amino acids. V lost 4 bases, J lost 0 bases, and 7 bases lay in between. The CDR3 is CTSSSANSNQPQHF. CDR3 sequence (DNA): TGTACCAGCAGCTCGGCTAATAGCAATCAGCCCCAGCATTTT.

J is TRBJ2-3 and V is TRBV10-1; D is undetermined. Per germline, CDR1 WNHNN and CDR2 SYGVQD (reference sequence). Between the trimmed V and J ends, which lost 3 bases and 1 base, there was a span of 14 bases. The CDR3 is made up of 16 amino acids. The CDR3 nucleotides read TGCGCCAGCAGTGACATGGCAGGTGGGGGCACAGATACGCAGTATTTT. Its protein is CASSDMAGGGTDTQYF.

This clone appeared a single time. V usage is TRBV2 and J usage is TRBJ2-2; the match to TRBD1 covers 12 bases. V lost 7 bases, J lost 7 bases, and 7 bases stayed unmatched. Germline loops: CDR1 SNHLY, CDR2 FYNNEI. The CDR3 loop spans 15 amino acids. As DNA, the CDR3 is TGTGCCAGCAATCCGGGACAGGGGGCAGGCGGGGAGCTGTTTTTT. The encoded protein is CASNPGQGAGGELFF. Full variable domain (missing parts from reference TRBV2 and TRBJ2-2): EPEVTQTPSHQVTQMGQEVILRCVPISNHLYFYWYRQILGQKVEFLVSFYNNEISEKSEIFDDQFSVERPDGSNFTLKIRSTKLEDSAMYFCASNPGQGAGGELFFGEGSRLTVL.

The CDR3 coding sequence is TGTGCCACCAGCAGCGGTAGGGGTCCGGTTGACACCATATATTTT. Its protein product is CATSSGRGPVDTIYF. This chain links TRBV15 with TRBJ1-3, with D possibly TRBD1 on 5 matching bases. CDR1 is LNHNV and CDR2 is YYDKDF in the germline V gene (reference sequence). The CDR3 has 15 amino acids. Trimming cost V 3 bases and J 8 bases, with 17 bases left between them.

V is TRBV5-1 and J is TRBJ2-6; D perhaps matches TRBD1 (5 bases). Trimming pared 0 bases from V and 4 bases from J, leaving 8 bases between. Germline values: CDR1 SGHRS, CDR2 YFSETQ. The CDR3 spans 15 residues. In nucleotides, the CDR3 is TGCGCCAGCAGCTTGGGGGGCACCGGGGCCAACGTCCTGACTTTC. Amino acid sequence: CASSLGGTGANVLTF. Together with reference TRBV5-1 and TRBJ2-6, the CDR3 gives the full variable domain: KAGVTQTPRYLIKTRGQQVTLSCSPISGHRSVSWYQQTPGQGLQFLFEYFSETQRNKGNFPGRFSGRQFSNSRSEMNVSTLELGDSALYLCASSLGGTGANVLTFGAGSRLTVL.

This chain connects TRBV7-9 to TRBJ1-5; 7 bases line up with TRBD1. Germline trimming cut 3 bases from V and 5 bases from J; bases unmatched to any gene: 4. Per germline, CDR1 SEHNR and CDR2 FQNEAQ (reference sequence). The CDR3 is made up of 14 amino acids. The CDR3 DNA reads as TGTGCCAGCAGCTTGCAGGGGGAGGATCAGCCCCAGCATTTT. Translated: CASSLQGEDQPQHF.